This is a list of T cell receptor beta chains from one sample in a study of beta chain features in type 1 diabetes. Some clones are missing from TCRdb's copy, which holds only in-frame ones; the method was immunoSEQ multiplex PCR. The sample carries 500,000 to 800,000 clones, approximately 13% recorded once. The sample taken for sequencing was naive CD4+ T cells from blood. These receptors were taken from a young man with type 1 diabetes. CDR3s include the opening cysteine and the closing phenylalanine or tryptophan. The order of the fields is V gene, D gene, clone size, J gene, CDR3 protein, CDR3 DNA. A D gene is named only where the DNA matches it firmly. The size entry is marked missing in some rows and otherwise reads once, few, many or a size class.

V gene: TRBV4-3; D gene: -; clone size: few; J gene: TRBJ2-3; CDR3 protein: CASSHLTGSTDTQYF; CDR3 DNA: TGCGCCAGCAGCCATCTGACGGGTTCCACAGATACGCAGTATTTT
V gene: TRBV5-6; D gene: TRBD1; clone size: few; J gene: TRBJ1-5; CDR3 protein: CASSIGTGRNQPQHF; CDR3 DNA: TGTGCCAGCAGCATTGGGACAGGACGCAATCAGCCCCAGCATTTT
V gene: TRBV7-8; D gene: -; clone size: -; J gene: TRBJ1-6; CDR3 protein: CASSMAAGLSPLHF; CDR3 DNA: TGTGCCAGCAGCATGGCGGCAGGTCTCTCACCCCTCCACTTT
V gene: TRBV5-4; D gene: TRBD1; clone size: few; J gene: TRBJ2-1; CDR3 protein: CASSLSGQGVYNEQFF; CDR3 DNA: TGTGCCAGCAGCTTGTCAGGACAGGGAGTCTACAATGAGCAGTTCTTC
V gene: TRBV10-3; D gene: -; clone size: -; J gene: TRBJ1-1; CDR3 protein: CAISSTVVNTEAFF; CDR3 DNA: TGTGCCATCAGTTCTACTGTGGTGAACACTGAAGCTTTCTTT
V gene: TRBV30; D gene: TRBD1; clone size: -; J gene: TRBJ2-4; CDR3 protein: CAWSTGTGVIQYF; CDR3 DNA: TGTGCCTGGAGTACCGGGACAGGGGTTATTCAGTACTTC
V gene: TRBV13; D gene: TRBD1; clone size: -; J gene: TRBJ1-2; CDR3 protein: CASSPKTGGNYGYTF; CDR3 DNA: TGTGCCAGCAGCCCCAAGACAGGGGGTAACTATGGCTACACCTTC
V gene: TRBV5-4; D gene: -; clone size: few; J gene: TRBJ2-4; CDR3 protein: CASSAYSGRGFGIQYF; CDR3 DNA: TGTGCCAGCAGCGCCTACTCGGGGAGAGGATTCGGCATTCAGTACTTC
V gene: TRBV9; D gene: TRBD1; clone size: -; J gene: TRBJ1-2; CDR3 protein: CASSADRNYGYTF; CDR3 DNA: TGTGCCAGCAGCGCGGACAGGAACTATGGCTACACCTTC
V gene: TRBV7-8; D gene: -; clone size: -; J gene: TRBJ1-2; CDR3 protein: CASSYDSNYGYTF; CDR3 DNA: TGTGCCAGCAGCTATGATAGTAACTATGGCTACACCTTC
V gene: TRBV7-7; D gene: -; clone size: few; J gene: TRBJ2-3; CDR3 protein: CASSFGDSDTQYF; CDR3 DNA: TGTGCTAGCAGCTTCGGGGACTCAGATACGCAGTATTTT
V gene: TRBV11-3; D gene: TRBD2; clone size: -; J gene: TRBJ2-1; CDR3 protein: CASSSGLAYNEQFF; CDR3 DNA: TGTGCCAGCAGCTCGGGACTAGCGTACAATGAGCAGTTCTTC
V gene: TRBV5-1; D gene: TRBD1; clone size: few; J gene: TRBJ2-7; CDR3 protein: CASRVTGTGPSYEQYF; CDR3 DNA: TGCGCCAGCAGAGTGACCGGGACAGGGCCCTCCTACGAGCAGTACTTC